The next 16 T cell receptor beta chains were all read from a single sample in a study of OX40 agonist ivuxolimab in advanced cancers. Clones were read by immunoSEQ multiplex PCR, and TCRdb kept only the in-frame ones, dropping some. The repertoire holds 55,000 to 70,000 clones, with 85% to 90% as singletons. Sequenced material: CD4+ or CD8+ T cells sorted from blood, taken in a trial of the OX40 agonist ivuxolimab. The receptors were gathered from an adult with an advanced solid tumor such as melanoma, head and neck, liver or kidney cancer.

This CDR3 reads CATSRDWQGALNEQFF. The DNA for the CDR3 is TGTGCCACCAGCAGAGACTGGCAGGGGGCTTTGAATGAGCAGTTCTTC. The rearrangement uses TRBV15 and TRBJ2-1; 8 nucleotides line up with TRBD1. V dropped 0 bases and J dropped 7; count of bases not matched to a gene: 8. CDR1 is LNHNV and CDR2 is YYDKDF in the germline V gene (reference sequence). The CDR3 is made up of 16 amino acids. Together with reference TRBV15 and TRBJ2-1, the CDR3 gives the full variable domain: DAMVIQNPRYQVTQFGKPVTLSCSQTLNHNVMYWYQQKSSQAPKLLFHYYDKDFNNEADTPDNFQSRRPNTSFCFLDIRSPGLGDTAMYLCATSRDWQGALNEQFFGPGTRLTVL.

The chain employs TRBV6-5 and TRBJ2-5; TRBD1 matches at 10 bases. After removal of 6 bases from V and 4 bases from J, the junction contained 8 bases not matched to a gene. In germline, CDR1 is MNHEY, CDR2 SVGAGI. This CDR3 comprises 15 residues. This chain's CDR3 is CASSQAGQGRETQYF. DNA for the CDR3: TGTGCCAGCAGCCAAGCGGGACAGGGGAGAGAGACCCAGTACTTC.

The V and J genes are TRBV6-1 and TRBJ1-1; D is uncertain. Germline V gene data show CDR1 as MNHNS and CDR2 as SASEGT. CDR3 size: 14 residues. Trimming took 0 bases from V and 0 from J, leaving 5 bases between them. CDR3 bases: TGTGCCAGCAGTGAAGCGCAAGTGAACACTGAAGCTTTCTTT. Its translation: CASSEAQVNTEAFF.

The chain has TRBV27 and TRBJ1-6; D is unresolved. Germline values: CDR1 MNHEY, CDR2 SMNVEV (reference sequence). The CDR3 covers 14 residues. Trimming removed 5 bases from V and 2 bases from J, with 7 bases in between. The CDR3 loop is CASSAAAYNSPLHF. CDR3 DNA sequence: TGTGCCAGCAGTGCAGCCGCCTATAATTCACCCCTCCACTTT.

This sequence joins TRBV18 and TRBJ1-1; 7 bases agree with TRBD1. The J segment lost 0 bases and the V segment lost 2 bases, leaving 3 bases of the junction unmatched. CDR1 is KGHSH and CDR2 is LQKENI in the germline V gene. There are 15 residues in the CDR3. The CDR3 DNA is TGTGCCAGCTCACCAGGTCAGGGGGTGAACACTGAAGCTTTCTTT. It specifies CASSPGQGVNTEAFF.

The V gene is TRBV7-9, the J gene TRBJ1-3; D is unresolved. The CDR3 sequence is 14 residues long. The V gene lost 2 bases and the J gene lost 3 bases, with 8 bases spanning the gap. Germline V CDR1 and CDR2: SEHNR, FQNEAQ (reference sequence). CDR3 protein: CASSLSGGGNTIYF. CDR3 DNA: TGTGCCAGCAGCTTAAGTGGTGGTGGAAACACCATATATTTT. Based on the CDR3 plus reference TRBV7-9 and TRBJ1-3, the full variable domain is DTGVSQNPRHKITKRGQNVTFRCDPISEHNRLYWYRQTLGQGPEFLTYFQNEAQLEKSRLLSDRFSAERPKGSFSTLEIQRTEQGDSAMYLCASSLSGGGNTIYFGEGSWLTVV.

The chain links TRBV2 to TRBJ1-5; possibly TRBD1 for D (6 bases). Trimming pared 6 bases from V and 6 bases from J, leaving 18 bases between. Germline assignment: CDR1 SNHLY and CDR2 FYNNEI. The CDR3 totals 15 residues. In nucleotides, the CDR3 is TGTGCCAGCAGCTTAGAGTCAGGGGTGGGTCAGCCCCAGCATTTT. This codes for CASSLESGVGQPQHF.

This chain joins TRBV6-5 and TRBJ2-3; no clear D. The germline V and J ends were trimmed by 4 bases and 0 bases, with 8 bases remaining between them. The CDR3 sequence is 14 residues long. The germline V gene encodes CDR1 MNHEY and CDR2 SVGAGI. The CDR3 bases are TGTGCCAGCAGTTCACAGTTTAGCACAGATACGCAGTATTTT. Protein: CASSSQFSTDTQYF.

The V call is TRBV18, the J call TRBJ2-5; TRBD2 matches 8 bases. After removal of 3 bases from V and 5 bases from J, the junction contained 2 bases not matched to a gene. CDR1 KGHSH and CDR2 LQKENI come from the germline V gene. The CDR3 is 13 amino acids. Written as DNA, the CDR3 is TGTGCCAGCTCACCTGGACTAGCTGAGACCCAGTACTTC. Its protein is CASSPGLAETQYF.

This rearrangement joins TRBV5-1 to TRBJ1-2; D remains unclear. Between the trimmed V and J ends, which lost 4 bases and 8 bases, there was a span of 12 bases. The CDR3 contains 12 residues. CDR1 and CDR2 from the germline V gene are SGHRS and YFSETQ. Here the CDR3 reads CASSLGMSGYTF. The CDR3 DNA reads TGCGCCAGCAGCCTTGGAATGAGCGGCTACACCTTC.

J is TRBJ1-1 and V is TRBV6-1, with D unresolved. Germline V lookup: CDR1 MNHNS, CDR2 SASEGT. The CDR3 has 12 amino acids. V lost 6 bases and J lost 1, with 6 bases in between. CDR3 DNA sequence: TGTGCCAGCAGCATGGGGAACACTGAAGCTTTCTTT. This codes for CASSMGNTEAFF.

Turning to this clone: The sample holds other DNA sequences that translate to the same CDR3. The chain links TRBV5-5 to TRBJ1-1; D is unclear. The CDR3 covers 13 residues. V was trimmed by 0 bases and J by 1 base, leaving 4 bases between them. CDR1 is SGHKS and CDR2 is YYEKEE in the germline V gene (reference sequence). The CDR3 sequence: CASSLARNTEAFF. CDR3 DNA sequence: TGTGCCAGCAGCTTGGCTAGGAACACTGAAGCTTTCTTT.

This chain links TRBV6-1 with TRBJ2-7; D remains ambiguous. Trimming stripped 4 bases from V and 2 bases from J, with 6 bases between. The CDR3 consists of 12 residues. Per germline, CDR1 MNHNS and CDR2 SASEGT. The CDR3, as DNA: TGTGCCAGCAGTGGTTACACCTACGAGCAGTACTTC. Protein sequence: CASSGYTYEQYF.

The gene calls are TRBV7-9 and TRBJ1-1; D remains ambiguous. The V gene's germline CDR1 is SEHNR and CDR2 FQNEAQ (reference sequence). Trimming removed 7 bases from V and 3 bases from J, with 15 bases in between. The CDR3 is 14 amino acids. CDR3 bases: TGTGCCAGCACGCTATCGCGGGGAGACACTGAAGCTTTCTTT. Protein: CASTLSRGDTEAFF.

This clone has only one observation. This chain joins TRBV5-1 and TRBJ2-7; 8 bases map to TRBD2. With 5 bases clipped from V and 2 bases from J, the junction kept 6 bases outside the gene matches. Germline CDR1 is SGHRS and CDR2 is YFSETQ. This CDR3 is built from 14 residues. The CDR3 loop reads CASSRGGLTYEQYF. In DNA form, the CDR3 reads TGCGCCAGCAGTCGGGGGGGCCTAACCTACGAGCAGTACTTC.

The rearrangement uses TRBV29-1 and TRBJ2-7; possible D gene TRBD1, 6 bases. Per the germline V gene, CDR1 is SQVTM and CDR2 is ANQGSEA. This CDR3 is built from 14 residues. The V and J ends lost 1 base and 0 bases respectively, with 10 bases between them. The CDR3 is CSVEAGATSYEQYF. The DNA for the CDR3 is TGCAGCGTTGAAGCAGGGGCCACCTCCTACGAGCAGTACTTC.